These 32 T cell receptor beta chains share one sample of origin, sequenced in a study of T cells in women clearing cervical HPV infection. This table comes from immunoSEQ multiplex PCR, and its TCRdb copy is limited to in-frame clones, with some not included. The sample table sets out about 22,000 clones. The sample consisted of blood buffy coat. The receptors shown here come from a woman between 18 and 75 years old with a cervical HPV16 infection that either progressed to CIN3+ or cleared (not recorded which).

CDR3 loop: CSARILPSYEQYF. The covered CDR3 bases are TGCAGTGCTAGAATCCTACCCTCCTACGAG. This chain joins TRBV20-1 and TRBJ2-7; no clear D gene. The read comes to an end 3 residues before the CDR3 does, leaving the germline J gene to fill in the end. Germline V gene data show CDR1 as DFQATT and CDR2 as SNEGSKA (reference sequence). This CDR3 region has 13 residues. Between the trimmed V and J ends, which lost 2 bases and 0 bases, there was a span of 8 bases.

With respect to this clone: The observed sequence ends 3 residues before the CDR3 terminus, with the missing tail filled in from the germline J gene. The chain couples TRBV30 to TRBJ2-3, with 10 positions matching TRBD2. The CDR3 loop spans 15 amino acids. Germline V CDR1 and CDR2: GTSNPN, SVGIG (reference sequence). With 3 bases clipped from V and 0 bases from J, the junction kept 3 bases outside the gene matches. CDR3 bases read: TGTGCCTGGAGAGGACTAGCGGCTAGCACAGATACG. This codes for CAWRGLAASTDT. In full, the CDR3 reads CAWRGLAASTDTQYF.

With respect to this clone: Sequencing ends 3 residues short of the CDR3 end; the germline J gene provides the rest. J is TRBJ2-7 and V is TRBV20-1, with no clear D. Germline V gene sequence: CDR1 DFQATT, CDR2 SNEGSKA (reference sequence). The CDR3 has 11 residues. V was pared by 6 bases and J by 3 bases, with 9 bases between. The covered CDR3 bases are TGCAGTGCAACATTTGACTACGAG. As protein: CSATFDYE. The whole CDR3 protein is CSATFDYEQYF.

With respect to this clone: The CDR3 is cut off 3 residues early in the read; its end comes from the germline J gene. The chain has TRBV7-3 and TRBJ2-3, with 10 positions matching TRBD1. The germline gives CDR1 SGHTA, CDR2 FQGTGA. Trimming took 4 bases from V and 1 from J; bases not matched to a gene: 11. The CDR3 is 18 residues long. CDR3 DNA (partial): TGTGCCAGCAGCTCATTAGGGGCCGGGACAGGGGGCACAGATACG. It specifies CASSSLGAGTGGTDT. The whole CDR3 sequence is CASSSLGAGTGGTDTQYF.

On this clone: The CDR3 is cut off 3 residues early in the read; its end comes from the germline J gene. The chain uses TRBV2 and TRBJ1-6; unclear D gene. The CDR3 extends over 13 amino acids. Looked up from germline, CDR1 is SNHLY and CDR2 is FYNNEI. The germline V and J ends were trimmed by 6 bases and 7 bases, with 10 bases remaining between them. CDR3 loop: CASRAIGNSPLHF. The CDR3 DNA, read in part, is TGTGCCAGCAGGGCGATCGGGAATTCACCC.

On this clone: Sequencing ends 3 residues short of the CDR3 end; the germline J gene provides the rest. The chain joins TRBV5-1 to TRBJ2-3, with 8 bases matching TRBD2. Germline V gene lookup returns CDR1 SGHRS and CDR2 YFSETQ. Unmatched junction bases numbered 17, after V lost 4 bases and J lost 1 base. This CDR3 has 19 residues. The CDR3 loop reads CASSHRYLAGKGGTDTQYF. The CDR3 bases that were read are TGCGCCAGCAGCCACAGATACTTAGCGGGAAAAGGGGGCACAGATACG.

The chain's CDR3 is CSARATMNTEAFF. Partial CDR3 DNA: TGCAGTGCCAGGGCGACGATGAACACTGAA. The chain uses TRBV20-1 and TRBJ1-1; tentatively, D is TRBD1 (5 bases). The CDR3 extends 3 residues past the end of the read, so its final part is completed from the germline J gene. V was pared by 6 bases and J by 0 bases, with 11 bases between. This CDR3 has 13 residues. Germline assignment: CDR1 DFQATT and CDR2 SNEGSKA (reference sequence).

Notes on this clone: From the germline J gene comes the end of the CDR3, since the read stops 3 residues before it. V gene TRBV6-1 combines with J gene TRBJ1-2; no reliable D call. Germline V gene sequence: CDR1 MNHNS, CDR2 SASEGT. V lost 3 bases, J lost 7 bases, and 18 bases lay in between. This CDR3 has 15 residues. This CDR3 reads CASSDGEGNLGGYTF. CDR3 DNA, as far as it was read: TGTGCCAGCAGTGACGGGGAAGGGAATTTGGGTGGC.

On this clone itself: The observed sequence ends 3 residues before the CDR3 terminus, with the missing tail filled in from the germline J gene. J is TRBJ2-7 and V is TRBV9; 7 bases are a match to TRBD2. Germline CDR1 SGDLS, CDR2 YYNGEE. The V gene end was trimmed by 0 bases and the J gene end by 2 bases; junction bases not matched to a gene: 5. This CDR3 region has 15 residues. Partial CDR3 DNA: TGTGCCAGCAGCGTAGGCGGGGGAAATCCCTACGAG. Translation: CASSVGGGNPYE. The CDR3 in its entirety is CASSVGGGNPYEQYF.

Of note for this clone: The read ends 3 residues shy of where the CDR3 ends; the end is completed using the germline J gene. This chain uses TRBV19 with TRBJ1-6; no reliable D call. This CDR3 comprises 16 residues. V was cut by 3 bases and J by 9 bases, with 18 bases left in between. Germline CDR1 is LNHDA and CDR2 is SQIVND (reference sequence). Incomplete CDR3 DNA: TGTGCCAGTAGTATTGGTAGCGGGAGCTTGGGTTCACCC. Protein product: CASSIGSGSLGSP. The full CDR3 reads CASSIGSGSLGSPLHF.

Notes on this clone: The read stops 3 residues short of the end of the CDR3; the missing end is completed from the germline J gene. The chain couples TRBV20-1 to TRBJ2-5, with TRBD2 identical over 11 bases. The V gene's germline CDR1 is DFQATT and CDR2 SNEGSKA (reference sequence). Trimming took 2 bases from V and 4 from J; bases not matched to a gene: 0. The CDR3 loop spans 13 amino acids. The CDR3 DNA, read in part, is TGCAGTGCTAGAACTAGCGGGGGAGAGACC. Translation: CSARTSGGET. The CDR3 as a whole reads CSARTSGGETQYF.

About this clone: Sequencing ends 3 residues short of the CDR3 end; the germline J gene provides the rest. The V gene is TRBV19, the J gene TRBJ1-1, with 7 bases matching TRBD1. This CDR3 comprises 14 residues. V lost 4 bases, J lost 1 base, and 3 bases stayed unmatched. Germline V gene lookup returns CDR1 LNHDA and CDR2 SQIVND (reference sequence). The covered CDR3 bases are TGTGCCAGTAGTAGGCAGGGGGGGAACACTGAA. This sequence encodes CASSRQGGNTE. In full, the CDR3 reads CASSRQGGNTEAFF.

Details on this clone: Read sequence stops 3 residues before the CDR3 end, and the germline J gene provides the missing end. The J gene is TRBJ1-4, the V gene TRBV7-9; 7 bases map to TRBD1. This CDR3 is built from 15 residues. CDR1 is SEHNR and CDR2 is FQNEAQ in the germline V gene (reference sequence). Germline trimming cut 2 bases from V and 6 bases from J; bases unmatched to any gene: 6. CDR3 DNA (partial): TGTGCCAGCAGCTTAAATGGACAGGAGGATGAAAAA. Translation gives CASSLNGQEDEK. The full CDR3 reads CASSLNGQEDEKLFF.

A note on this clone: The sequence runs out 3 residues before the end of the CDR3; the remainder is reconstructed from the germline J gene. The V call is TRBV5-4, the J call TRBJ2-5; D may be TRBD2 (5 bases). The CDR3 contains 16 residues. V shed 2 bases and J shed 4 bases, with 18 bases lying between them. Per germline, CDR1 SGHNT and CDR2 YYREEE (reference sequence). The sequenced part of the CDR3 DNA is TGTGCCAGCAGCTTATCAGGCGGGCGCTTAGCAGAGACC. Translation gives CASSLSGGRLAET. The complete CDR3 sequence is CASSLSGGRLAETQYF.

A word on this clone: The read terminates 3 residues before the CDR3 end, so the remaining end is supplied by the germline J gene. J is TRBJ1-5 and V is TRBV7-8; D remains ambiguous. V was shortened by 2 bases and J by 5 bases, with 7 bases between the two germline ends. The V gene's germline CDR1 is SGHVS and CDR2 FQNEAQ. CDR3 length: 13 amino acids. The CDR3 DNA, read in part, is TGTGCCAGCAGCTTATCGGGTTATCAGCCC. It specifies CASSLSGYQP. The entire CDR3 reads CASSLSGYQPQHF.

Comments on this clone: The CDR3 end falls 3 residues outside the read, so it is completed with the germline J gene. The chain carries TRBV2 and TRBJ2-3; 14 nucleotides line up with TRBD2. J gave up 5 bases and V 6 bases, and 7 bases lay outside the gene matches. This CDR3 comprises 16 residues. Looked up from germline, CDR1 is SNHLY and CDR2 is FYNNEI. The CDR3: CASRWTSGGPEDTQYF. Partial CDR3 DNA: TGTGCCAGCAGGTGGACTAGCGGGGGGCCCGAAGATACG.

As to this clone: The read gets to within 3 residues of the CDR3 end, and the germline J gene fills in the rest. This rearrangement joins TRBV7-2 to TRBJ1-6; tentatively, D is TRBD1 (5 bases). Germline CDR1 reads SGHTA; CDR2 reads FQGNSA. Trimming shortened V by 2 bases and J by 9 bases, and 14 bases separated the two germline ends. The CDR3 has 15 amino acids. The sequenced part of the CDR3 DNA is TGTGCCAGCAGCTTAATTCAGGGATTAGGTTCACCC. Translated: CASSLIQGLGSP. The complete CDR3 sequence is CASSLIQGLGSPLHF.

Of note for this clone: Germline and junction disagree at one end, which may indicate a read error. The CDR3 end falls 3 residues outside the read, so it is completed with the germline J gene. The chain employs TRBV4-2 and TRBJ1-1; tentative D call: TRBD1 (5 bases). The CDR3 spans 15 residues. CDR1 LGHNA and CDR2 YNFKEQ come from the germline V gene. The part of the CDR3 DNA that was read is TGCGCCAGCGCTGAGGGAGGGGCTATGAACACTGAA. Its translation is CASAEGGAMNTE. The full CDR3 protein is CASAEGGAMNTEAFF.

Regarding this clone: The read ends 3 residues early relative to the CDR3; the germline J gene fills the gap. Other DNA sequences in this sample translate to the same CDR3. The chain recombines TRBV2 with TRBJ1-2; D is unresolved. The V end lost 10 bases, the J end lost 1 base, and 13 bases lay between the germline ends. This CDR3 is built from 13 residues. Germline V CDR1 and CDR2: SNHLY, FYNNEI. CDR3 bases read: TGTGCCATTCTGGTAGGACTTAACTATGGC. It yields the protein CAILVGLNYG. The CDR3 reads in full as CAILVGLNYGYTF. The variable domain in full, with the rest retrieved from reference TRBV2 and TRBJ1-2, is EPEVTQTPSHQVTQMGQEVILRCVPISNHLYFYWYRQILGQKVEFLVSFYNNEISEKSEIFDDQFSVERPDGSNFTLKIRSTKLEDSAMYFCAILVGLNYGYTFGSGTRLTVV.

A word on this clone: The read falls 3 residues short of the CDR3 end, and the missing part is taken from the germline J gene. The chain links TRBV5-1 to TRBJ1-1; the D gene is possibly TRBD1 (5 bases). In germline, CDR1 is SGHRS, CDR2 YFSETQ. The CDR3 is 17 residues long. Trimming stripped 2 bases from V and 0 bases from J, with 17 bases between. The CDR3 reads CASSLTATGGMNTEAFF. The DNA read from the CDR3 is TGCGCCAGCAGCTTAACAGCCACCGGGGGGATGAACACTGAA.

The covered CDR3 bases are TGTGCCAGCAGTAGGGGACTAGCGGGCTACAATGAG. Its protein is CASSRGLAGYNE. Given in full, the CDR3 is CASSRGLAGYNEQFF. This chain uses TRBV6-2 or TRBV6-3 with TRBJ2-1, with TRBD2 matching over 12 bases. The read stops 3 residues short of the end of the CDR3; the missing end is completed from the germline J gene. V shed 5 bases, J shed 3 bases, and the junction held 2 bases outside the gene matches. The CDR3 has 15 amino acids. Germline V gene lookup returns CDR1 MNHEY and CDR2 SVGEGT.

As for this clone: The read finishes 3 residues shy of the CDR3 end, and the germline J gene is used to complete it. The J gene is TRBJ2-1, the V gene TRBV5-1, with 8 bases lining up with TRBD2. CDR3 length: 17 amino acids. V lost 0 bases to trimming and J lost 8 bases; unmatched junction nucleotides: 13. Germline V gene sequence: CDR1 SGHRS, CDR2 YFSETQ. CDR3 loop: CASSLGNGGAFRYEQFF. CDR3 DNA (partial): TGCGCCAGCAGCTTGGGGAACGGGGGGGCCTTTAGGTATGAG.

Comment on this clone: The CDR3 goes on 3 residues after the read ends, and that part is filled in from the germline J gene. V gene TRBV7-2 combines with J gene TRBJ2-1; D may be TRBD1 (5 bases). CDR1 and CDR2 (germline): SGHTA, FQGNSA. V was trimmed by 2 bases and J by 5 bases, leaving 10 bases between them. The CDR3 spans 14 residues. The CDR3 DNA, read in part, is TGTGCCAGCAGCTTATTGCGACAGAACAATGAG. The encoded protein is CASSLLRQNNE. The entire CDR3 sequence reads CASSLLRQNNEQFF. The complete variable domain, with remaining parts taken from reference TRBV7-2 and TRBJ2-1, reads GAGVSQSPSNKVTEKGKDVELRCDPISGHTALYWYRQSLGQGLEFLIYFQGNSAPDKSGLPSDRFSAERTGGSVSTLTIQRTQQEDSAVYLCASSLLRQNNEQFFGPGTRLTVL.

With regard to this clone: The observed sequence ends 3 residues before the CDR3 terminus, with the missing tail filled in from the germline J gene. This chain uses TRBV29-1 with TRBJ2-7, with TRBD2 matching 10 bases. This CDR3 contains 13 residues. Germline CDR1 is SQVTM and CDR2 is ANQGSEA. The ends lost 5 bases at V and 3 bases at J; junction bases unmatched: 4. CDR3 sequence reads: CSVTGTSVYEQYF. The sequenced part of the CDR3 DNA is TGCAGCGTTACCGGGACTAGCGTCTACGAG.

About this clone: The read halts 3 residues ahead of the CDR3 end, with the missing end drawn from the germline J gene. J is TRBJ2-7 and V is TRBV20-1, with 10 bases aligning to TRBD2. Germline values: CDR1 DFQATT, CDR2 SNEGSKA (reference sequence). CDR3 length equals 15 residues. V dropped 6 bases and J dropped 0; count of bases not matched to a gene: 8. Partial CDR3 DNA: TGCAGTGCCAGAACGCTAGCGGGGGACTCCTACGAG. Protein product: CSARTLAGDSYE. The CDR3 in its entirety is CSARTLAGDSYEQYF.

On this clone: The read ends 3 residues shy of where the CDR3 ends; the end is completed using the germline J gene. The gene calls are TRBV5-1 and TRBJ2-2; maybe TRBD1 (6 bases). Trimming took 5 bases from V and 3 from J, leaving 14 bases between them. The CDR3 runs 15 residues. Germline V gene sequence: CDR1 SGHRS, CDR2 YFSETQ. CDR3 in amino acids: CASREQGSYTGELFF. The CDR3 bases that were read are TGCGCCAGCAGGGAGCAGGGGAGTTACACCGGGGAG.

In regard to this clone: The read is 3 residues too short to cover the CDR3 end, so that end is filled in from the germline J gene. This chain links TRBV7-6 with TRBJ1-5; TRBD1 agrees at 10 bases. The CDR3 has 15 amino acids. Trimming took 5 bases from V and 4 from J; bases not matched to a gene: 5. Germline V gene sequence: CDR1 SGHVS, CDR2 FNYEAQ. The covered CDR3 bases are TGTGCCAGCAGCCAGGGACAGGGGTTGAATCAGCCC. Translating it yields CASSQGQGLNQP. The full CDR3 is CASSQGQGLNQPQHF.

Here the CDR3 reads CAISETDRSNEKLFF. CDR3 bases read: TGTGCCATCAGTGAGACCGACAGATCTAATGAAAAA. The chain is built from TRBV10-3 and TRBJ1-4; maybe TRBD1 (5 bases). The CDR3 end falls 3 residues outside the read, so it is completed with the germline J gene. V dropped 2 bases and J dropped 3 bases, with 10 bases sitting between them. The CDR3 extends over 15 amino acids. Germline values: CDR1 ENHRY, CDR2 SYGVKD.

Comments on this clone: The missing CDR3 end, 3 residues past where the read stops, is filled in from the germline J gene. This sample includes further DNA sequences coding for the same CDR3. The chain combines TRBV5-4 with TRBJ2-7; the D gene is possibly TRBD2 (7 bases). V was trimmed by 3 bases and J by 1 base, leaving 14 bases between them. This CDR3 spans 15 amino acids. Germline V lookup: CDR1 SGHNT, CDR2 YYREEE (reference sequence). CDR3 sequence: CASSSGAGASYEQYF. The CDR3 bases that were read are TGTGCCAGCAGCTCCGGCGCGGGGGCATCCTACGAG.

On this clone itself: The read falls 3 residues short of the CDR3 end, and the missing part is taken from the germline J gene. The genes are TRBV7-9 and TRBJ2-1, with 8 positions matching TRBD1. Germline CDR1 is SEHNR and CDR2 is FQNEAQ (reference sequence). There are 15 residues in the CDR3. After removal of 5 bases from V and 7 bases from J, the junction contained 10 bases not matched to a gene. Here the CDR3 reads CASSRGTGLWNEQFF. CDR3 bases read: TGTGCCAGCAGCCGAGGGACAGGCCTTTGGAATGAG.

Points on this clone: Germline is not matched at one junction end, which may reflect a read error. The read ends 3 residues shy of where the CDR3 ends; the end is completed using the germline J gene. The chain carries TRBV6-1 and TRBJ1-1; a possible D gene is TRBD1 (6 bases). Germline CDR1 reads MNHNS; CDR2 reads SASEGT. The CDR3 has 13 residues. CDR3 DNA (partial): TGTGCCAGCAGTGGACAGGAGAACCCTGAA. Protein sequence: CASSGQENPE. The full CDR3 protein is CASSGQENPEAFF.

About this clone: The CDR3 end lies 3 residues beyond the end of the read and is filled in from the germline J gene. The chain uses TRBV7-2 and TRBJ1-2, with D possibly being TRBD1 (5 bases). V was pared by 0 bases and J by 3 bases, with 8 bases between. This CDR3 spans 14 amino acids. Germline CDR1 reads SGHTA; CDR2 reads FQGNSA. The CDR3 is CASSLAGGDYGYTF. The part of the CDR3 DNA that was read is TGTGCCAGCAGCTTAGCGGGGGGGGACTATGGC.